This note documents a single TCR beta chain sequence. Original methodology: For nucleated cells, counts were estimated from reference gene primer amplification. Only in-frame clones appear in the TCRdb table, and some are missing; sequencing was by immunoSEQ multiplex PCR. Clonal size and the V and J genes are those of that table, whereas D and trimming came from the DNA. This table has around 100,000 clones, about 85% appearing once. This record belongs to a study of blood T cell repertoires in COVID-19. CDR1 and CDR2 (germline): SGHAT, FQNNGV. V lost 1 base, J lost 5 bases, and 12 bases lay in between. The CDR3 has 15 residues.

The sequenced sample was peripheral blood. The chain combines TRBV11-2 with TRBJ2-1; D gene ambiguous. The clonotype originates from a human donor in a cohort sampled during active COVID-19. CDR3 sequence (DNA): TGTGCCAGCAGCTTAGGTCGCGACTTCAACAATGAGCAGTTCTTC. This encodes CASSLGRDFNNEQFF.